This T cell receptor beta chain was obtained from a study of T cells in Graves' hyperthyroidism and ophthalmopathy. Findings of the study overall: The blood repertoire included most of the expanded thyroid clonotypes above 0.001. Before onset, by a median of approximately 5.9 months, the model predicted ophthalmopathy.

A NOSPECS grade of at least 4, a Clinical Activity Score of at least 3 and duration under 3 months were recorded in ophthalmopathy patients. Diagnostic decisions used clinical symptoms, serum thyroxine and TRAb, thyroid ultrasound and orbital computed tomography. The CDR3 is 13 residues long. Trimming at V came to 6 bases and at J to 9 bases, leaving 8 bases not matched to a gene. Germline V gene sequence: CDR1 MNHNS, CDR2 SASEGT. TCR beta CDR3 regions were amplified from RNA transcripts. Primed by the HTBI set, a first-round RT-PCR was run on the TCR CDR3. MiXCR was run by TCRdb on the multiplex PCR reads, yielding one entry per CDR3 protein. The sample has some 490,000 distinct CDR3 sequences; around a fifth are singletons. In the case of this clonotype: Its antigen is as yet unknown.

The V call is TRBV6-1, the J call TRBJ1-5, with 7 positions matching TRBD1. The receptor was isolated from a woman aged 70-85 years with Graves' ophthalmopathy. Sequences were obtained from blood. CDR3 bases: TGTGCCAGCAGACCGACAGGGAGTGGGCCCCAGCATTTT. Translated: CASRPTGSGPQHF.